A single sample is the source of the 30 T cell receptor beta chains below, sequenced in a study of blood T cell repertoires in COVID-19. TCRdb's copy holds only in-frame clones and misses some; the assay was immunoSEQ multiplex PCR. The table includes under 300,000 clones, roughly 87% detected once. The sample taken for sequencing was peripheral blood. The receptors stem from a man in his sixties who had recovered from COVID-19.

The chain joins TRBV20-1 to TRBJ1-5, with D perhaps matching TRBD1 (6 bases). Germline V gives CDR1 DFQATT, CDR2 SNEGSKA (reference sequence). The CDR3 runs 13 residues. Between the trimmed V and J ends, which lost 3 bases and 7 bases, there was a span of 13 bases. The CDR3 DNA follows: TGCAGTGCTAGTACACAGGGAGAACAGCCCCAGCATTTT. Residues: CSASTQGEQPQHF.

DNA of the CDR3: TGCGCCAGCAGCTCCGTCAGGGAGGGTAATGAAAAACTGTTTTTT. Its protein is CASSSVREGNEKLFF. V is TRBV5-1 and J is TRBJ1-4; TRBD1 might be the D (5 bases). V was cut by 3 bases and J by 4 bases, with 13 bases left in between. The CDR3 is 15 amino acids. From germline, CDR1 is SGHRS and CDR2 YFSETQ.

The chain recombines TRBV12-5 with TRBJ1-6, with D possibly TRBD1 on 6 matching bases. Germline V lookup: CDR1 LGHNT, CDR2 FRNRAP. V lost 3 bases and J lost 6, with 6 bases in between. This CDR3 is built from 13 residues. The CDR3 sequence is CASGLGGNSPLHF. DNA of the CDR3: TGTGCTAGTGGTTTAGGGGGTAATTCACCCCTCCACTTT.

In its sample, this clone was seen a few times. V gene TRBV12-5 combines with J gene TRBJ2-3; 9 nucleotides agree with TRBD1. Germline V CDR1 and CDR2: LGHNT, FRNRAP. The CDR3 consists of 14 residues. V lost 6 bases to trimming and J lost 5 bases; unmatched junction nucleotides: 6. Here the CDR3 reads CASGRDRVRDTQYF. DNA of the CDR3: TGTGCTAGTGGCCGGGACAGGGTGCGAGATACGCAGTATTTT.

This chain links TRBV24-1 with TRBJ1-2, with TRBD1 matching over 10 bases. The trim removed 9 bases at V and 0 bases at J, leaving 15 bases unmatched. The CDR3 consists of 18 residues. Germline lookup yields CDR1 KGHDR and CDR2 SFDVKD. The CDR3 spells CATGVGGQGCRANYGYTF. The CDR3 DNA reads TGTGCCACCGGGGTGGGGGGACAGGGGTGTAGAGCTAACTATGGCTACACCTTC.

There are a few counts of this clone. The CDR3 nucleotides read TGCGCCAGCAGCTTAGGACAGGGCGAGCAGTACTTC. This encodes CASSLGQGEQYF. V is TRBV5-1 and J is TRBJ2-7, with 8 bases aligning to TRBD1. Germline V gene lookup returns CDR1 SGHRS and CDR2 YFSETQ. The CDR3 is made up of 12 amino acids. The J segment lost 6 bases and the V segment lost 2 bases, leaving 1 base of the junction unmatched.

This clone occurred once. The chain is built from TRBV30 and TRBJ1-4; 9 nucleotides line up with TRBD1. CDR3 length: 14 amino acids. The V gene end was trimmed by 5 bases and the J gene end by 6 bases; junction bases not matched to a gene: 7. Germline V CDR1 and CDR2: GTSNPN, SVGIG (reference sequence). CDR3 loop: CAWGLGTGHEKLFF. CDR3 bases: TGTGCCTGGGGGTTAGGGACAGGGCATGAAAAACTGTTTTTT.

The CDR3 DNA follows: TGTGCCAGCAGCCCCGGGACAGGAGAAGCTTTCTTT. As protein: CASSPGTGEAFF. The chain links TRBV12-3 or TRBV12-4 to TRBJ1-1, with 8 bases lining up with TRBD1. The V segment lost 6 bases and the J segment 8 bases; nucleotides outside the gene matches: 5. This CDR3 contains 12 residues.

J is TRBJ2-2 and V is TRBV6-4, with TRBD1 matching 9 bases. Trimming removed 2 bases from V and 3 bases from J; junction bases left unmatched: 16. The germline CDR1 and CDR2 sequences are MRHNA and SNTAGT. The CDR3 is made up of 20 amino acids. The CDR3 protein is CASSDGIGQGTPRDTGELFF. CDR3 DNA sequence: TGTGCCAGCAGTGACGGGATAGGACAGGGGACCCCCCGGGACACCGGGGAGCTGTTTTTT.

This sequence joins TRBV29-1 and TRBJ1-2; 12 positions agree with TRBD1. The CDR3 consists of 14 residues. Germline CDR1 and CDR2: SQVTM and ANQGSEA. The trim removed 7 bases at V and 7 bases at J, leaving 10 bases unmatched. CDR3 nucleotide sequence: TGCAGCGCGTTCCAGGGACAGGGGGCACCTGGCTACACCTTC. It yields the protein CSAFQGQGAPGYTF.

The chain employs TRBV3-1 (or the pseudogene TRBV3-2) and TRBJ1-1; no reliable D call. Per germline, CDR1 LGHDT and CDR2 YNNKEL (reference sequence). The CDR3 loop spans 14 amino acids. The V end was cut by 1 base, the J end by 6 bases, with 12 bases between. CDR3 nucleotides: TGTGCCAGCAGCCAAGGCCCCTTCCGAGCTGAAGCTTTCTTT. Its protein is CASSQGPFRAEAFF.

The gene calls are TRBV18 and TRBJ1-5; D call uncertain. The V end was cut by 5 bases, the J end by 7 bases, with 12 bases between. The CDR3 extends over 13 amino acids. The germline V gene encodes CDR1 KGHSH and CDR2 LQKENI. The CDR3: CASSAGSLQPQHF. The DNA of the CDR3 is TGTGCCAGCTCAGCCGGGTCACTACAGCCCCAGCATTTT.

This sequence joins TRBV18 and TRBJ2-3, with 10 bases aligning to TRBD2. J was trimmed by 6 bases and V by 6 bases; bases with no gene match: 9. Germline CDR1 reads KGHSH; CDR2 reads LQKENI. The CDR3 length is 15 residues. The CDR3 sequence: CASSPERGGRDTQYF. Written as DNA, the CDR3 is TGTGCCAGCTCCCCGGAGCGGGGGGGAAGGGATACGCAGTATTTT.

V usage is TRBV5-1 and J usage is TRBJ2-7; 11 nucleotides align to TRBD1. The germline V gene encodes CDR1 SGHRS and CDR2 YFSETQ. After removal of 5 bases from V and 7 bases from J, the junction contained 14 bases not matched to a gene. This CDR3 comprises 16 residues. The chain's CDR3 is CASRLTGTGGDWEQYF. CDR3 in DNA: TGCGCCAGCAGACTTACCGGGACAGGGGGAGATTGGGAGCAGTACTTC.

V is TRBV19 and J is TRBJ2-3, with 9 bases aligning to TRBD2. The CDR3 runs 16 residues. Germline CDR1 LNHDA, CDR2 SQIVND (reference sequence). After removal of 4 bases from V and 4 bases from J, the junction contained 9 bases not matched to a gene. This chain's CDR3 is CASSTNWRGGPDTQYF. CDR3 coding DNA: TGTGCCAGTAGTACCAATTGGCGGGGGGGCCCAGATACGCAGTATTTT.

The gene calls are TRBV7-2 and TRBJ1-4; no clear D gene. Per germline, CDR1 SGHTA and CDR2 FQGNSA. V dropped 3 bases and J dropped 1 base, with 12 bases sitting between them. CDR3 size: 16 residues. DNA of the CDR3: TGTGCCAGCAGCTTGTTTGTGTCTAGAACTAATGAAAAACTGTTTTTT. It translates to CASSLFVSRTNEKLFF.

This chain's CDR3 is CASSSRGGVSPLHF. The CDR3 nucleotides read TGTGCCAGCAGCTCCAGAGGGGGGGTATCACCCCTCCACTTT. The rearrangement links TRBV7-6 to TRBJ1-6; D is possibly TRBD1 (6 bases). Germline CDR1 and CDR2: SGHVS and FNYEAQ. The CDR3 runs to 14 residues. The ends were cut back, 4 bases at V and 10 bases at J, with 14 bases in the middle.

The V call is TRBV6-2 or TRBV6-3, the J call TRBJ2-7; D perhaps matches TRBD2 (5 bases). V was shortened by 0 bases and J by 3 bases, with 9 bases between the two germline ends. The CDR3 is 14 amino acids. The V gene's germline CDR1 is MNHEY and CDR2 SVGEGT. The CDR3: CASSYSPGGYEQYV. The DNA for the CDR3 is TGTGCCAGCAGTTACTCTCCAGGAGGCTACGAGCAGTACGTC.

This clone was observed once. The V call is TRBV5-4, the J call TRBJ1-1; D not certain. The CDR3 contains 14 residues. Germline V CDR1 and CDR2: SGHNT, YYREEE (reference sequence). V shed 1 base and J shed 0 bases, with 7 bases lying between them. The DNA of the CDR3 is TGTGCCAGCAGCTTGCAGTCGATGAACACTGAAGCTTTCTTT. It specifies CASSLQSMNTEAFF.

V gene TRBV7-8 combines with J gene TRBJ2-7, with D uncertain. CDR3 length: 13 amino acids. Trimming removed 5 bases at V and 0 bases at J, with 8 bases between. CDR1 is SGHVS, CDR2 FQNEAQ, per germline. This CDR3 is CASSLSSSYEQYV. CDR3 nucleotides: TGTGCCAGCAGCCTGTCCTCCTCCTACGAGCAGTACGTC.

CDR3 in DNA: TGCGCCAGCAGCTCGTCCGGCGGGGGTCGCTACGAGCAGTACTTC. Its translation: CASSSSGGGRYEQYF. The chain joins TRBV5-1 to TRBJ2-7, with 7 nucleotides matching TRBD2. This CDR3 is 15 amino acids long. The germline V gene encodes CDR1 SGHRS and CDR2 YFSETQ. Trimming at V came to 3 bases and at J to 3 bases, leaving 9 bases not matched to a gene.

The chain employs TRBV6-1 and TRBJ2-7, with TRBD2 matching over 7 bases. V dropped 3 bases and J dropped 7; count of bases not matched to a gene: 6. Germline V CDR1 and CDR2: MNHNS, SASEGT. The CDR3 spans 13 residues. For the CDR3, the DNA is TGTGCCAGCAGTGATGCATACGGGAGGGAGCAGTACGTC. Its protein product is CASSDAYGREQYV.

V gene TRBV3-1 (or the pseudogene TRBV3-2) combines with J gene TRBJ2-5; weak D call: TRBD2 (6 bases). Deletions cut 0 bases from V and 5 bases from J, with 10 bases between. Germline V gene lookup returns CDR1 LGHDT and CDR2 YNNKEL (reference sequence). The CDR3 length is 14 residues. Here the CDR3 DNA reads TGTGCCAGCAGCCAAGAGGCGGGACGGGAGACCCAGTACTTC. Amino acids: CASSQEAGRETQYF.

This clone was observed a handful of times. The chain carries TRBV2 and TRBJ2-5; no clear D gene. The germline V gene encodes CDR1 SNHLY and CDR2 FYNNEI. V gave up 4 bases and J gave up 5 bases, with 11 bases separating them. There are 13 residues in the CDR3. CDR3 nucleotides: TGTGCCAGCAGTGCGTCGCTACGGGAGACCCAGTACTTC. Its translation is CASSASLRETQYF.

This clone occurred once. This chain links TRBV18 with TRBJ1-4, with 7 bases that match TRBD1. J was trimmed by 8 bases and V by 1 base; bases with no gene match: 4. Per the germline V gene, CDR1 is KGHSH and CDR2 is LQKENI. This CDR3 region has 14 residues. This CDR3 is CASSPQGAWEKLFF. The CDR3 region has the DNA TGTGCCAGCTCACCACAGGGGGCTTGGGAAAAACTGTTTTTT.

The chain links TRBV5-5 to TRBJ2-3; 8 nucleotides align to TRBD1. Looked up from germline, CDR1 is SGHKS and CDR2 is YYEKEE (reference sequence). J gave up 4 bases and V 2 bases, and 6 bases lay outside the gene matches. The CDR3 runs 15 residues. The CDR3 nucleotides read TGTGCCAGCAGCTTCAGACAGGGGAAGGCAGATACGCAGTATTTT. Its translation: CASSFRQGKADTQYF.

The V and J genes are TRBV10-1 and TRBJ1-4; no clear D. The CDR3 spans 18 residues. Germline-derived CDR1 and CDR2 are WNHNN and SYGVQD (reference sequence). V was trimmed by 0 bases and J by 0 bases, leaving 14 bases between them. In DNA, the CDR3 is TGCGCCAGCAGTGAGTCTGGGTATAGACATGCAACTAATGAAAAACTGTTTTTT. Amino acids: CASSESGYRHATNEKLFF.

The CDR3 here is CASSSPPGSTQYF. CDR3 coding DNA: TGTGCCAGCAGCTCCCCCCCGGGGAGTACGCAGTATTTT. J is TRBJ2-3 and V is TRBV7-2, with D perhaps matching TRBD2 (5 bases). Germline CDR1 and CDR2: SGHTA and FQGNSA. This CDR3 has 13 residues. V gave up 4 bases and J gave up 8 bases, with 13 bases separating them.

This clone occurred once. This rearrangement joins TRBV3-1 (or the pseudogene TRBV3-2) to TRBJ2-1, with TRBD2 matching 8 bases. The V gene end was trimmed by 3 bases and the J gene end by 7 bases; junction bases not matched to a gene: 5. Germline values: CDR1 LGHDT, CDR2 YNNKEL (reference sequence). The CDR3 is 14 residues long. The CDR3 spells CASSHSGVQNEQFF. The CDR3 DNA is TGTGCCAGCAGCCATAGCGGGGTACAGAATGAGCAGTTCTTC.

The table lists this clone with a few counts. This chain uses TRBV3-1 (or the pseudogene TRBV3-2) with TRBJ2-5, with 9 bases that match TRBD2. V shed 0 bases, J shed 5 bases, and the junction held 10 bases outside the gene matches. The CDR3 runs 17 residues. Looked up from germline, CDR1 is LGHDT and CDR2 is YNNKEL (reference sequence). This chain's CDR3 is CASSQDLSGGMVETQYF. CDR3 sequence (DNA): TGTGCCAGCAGCCAAGATCTGAGCGGGGGGATGGTGGAGACCCAGTACTTC.